Presented here are 24 T cell receptor beta chains from one specimen sequenced in a study of identical twins. TCRdb recomputed calls from the 5' RACE reads with MiXCR, one row per CDR3 protein. This sample has roughly 540,000 distinct CDR3 sequences, with 22% found just once. The sample was also reused in another study, on T cells expressing NK-cell markers.

Sequencing was carried out using CD4+ T cells sorted from blood. The receptors originated from a young woman in good health.

This clonotype was detected ten times or more. The chain has TRBV20-1 and TRBJ1-1; no clear D. V was pared by 4 bases and J by 0 bases, with 6 bases between. The germline V gene encodes CDR1 DFQATT and CDR2 SNEGSKA (reference sequence). The CDR3 totals 12 residues. DNA for the CDR3: TGCAGTGCTAACAGAATGAACACTGAAGCTTTCTTT. Residues: CSANRMNTEAFF.

The chain combines TRBV9 with TRBJ2-1, with unresolved D. This CDR3 comprises 14 residues. Deletions cut 3 bases from V and 7 bases from J, with 14 bases between. Germline V gives CDR1 SGDLS, CDR2 YYNGEE. CDR3 bases: TGTGCCAGCAGCGGCCTTCCCGGGTCGAATGAGCAGTTCTTC. Translating it yields CASSGLPGSNEQFF. The full variable domain, completed using reference TRBV9 and TRBJ2-1, is DSGVTQTPKHLITATGQRVTLRCSPRSGDLSVYWYQQSLDQGLQFLIQYYNGEERAKGNILERFSAQQFPDLHSELNLSSLELGDSALYFCASSGLPGSNEQFFGPGTRLTVL.

V and J are TRBV5-4 and TRBJ2-5; no clear D gene. The CDR3 contains 13 residues. CDR1 is SGHNT, CDR2 YYREEE, per germline (reference sequence). Trimming shortened V by 1 base and J by 5 bases, and 9 bases separated the two germline ends. The CDR3 here is CASSLNYEETQYF. The CDR3 bases are TGTGCCAGCAGCTTGAACTACGAGGAGACCCAGTACTTC.

The V and J genes are TRBV5-1 and TRBJ2-1, with 7 nucleotides matching TRBD2. This CDR3 comprises 16 residues. Germline assignment: CDR1 SGHRS and CDR2 YFSETQ. V was clipped by 1 base and J by 4 bases; unmatched bases: 8. The CDR3, as DNA: TGCGCCAGCAGCTTGTCCGTGGGGGGGGTGTACAATGAGCAGTTCTTC. This translates into CASSLSVGGVYNEQFF.

This clonotype was picked up many times. The genes are TRBV20-1 and TRBJ2-5; perhaps TRBD2 as D (5 bases). CDR1 DFQATT and CDR2 SNEGSKA come from the germline V gene (reference sequence). The CDR3 has 14 amino acids. V was trimmed by 1 base and J by 4 bases, leaving 13 bases between them. The CDR3 reads CSARGGLPAETQYF. CDR3 coding DNA: TGCAGTGCTAGAGGTGGACTGCCAGCAGAGACCCAGTACTTC.

This clonotype was observed a handful of times. The V and J genes are TRBV20-1 and TRBJ2-4; unclear D gene. The CDR3 runs 11 residues. The V and J ends lost 2 bases and 2 bases respectively, with 1 base between them. Germline CDR1 is DFQATT and CDR2 is SNEGSKA (reference sequence). The CDR3 DNA sequence: TGCAGTGCTAGAACCAAAAACATTCAGTACTTC. Translating it yields CSARTKNIQYF.

This clonotype was counted many times. The chain couples TRBV3-1 to TRBJ2-1; 11 nucleotides line up with TRBD2. CDR3 length: 17 residues. Unmatched junction bases numbered 8, after V lost 1 base and J lost 6 bases. Germline CDR1 and CDR2: LGHDT and YNNKEL (reference sequence). CDR3 region: CASSQGQLAGVGNEQFF. As DNA, the CDR3 is TGTGCCAGCAGCCAAGGCCAACTAGCGGGAGTCGGCAATGAGCAGTTCTTC.

The rearrangement uses TRBV27 and TRBJ2-3; the D is unclear. The germline V gene has CDR1 MNHEY and CDR2 SMNVEV (reference sequence). V was clipped by 2 bases and J by 2 bases, with 20 bases between them. This CDR3 has 18 residues. The CDR3 is CASSLRGLVFVTTDTQYF. The CDR3, as DNA: TGTGCCAGCAGTTTAAGAGGCCTAGTTTTTGTCACCACAGATACGCAGTATTTT.

This clonotype has just a few counts. The chain couples TRBV12-3 or TRBV12-4 to TRBJ1-2, with 8 bases fitting TRBD1. V was clipped by 6 bases and J by 4 bases; unmatched bases: 4. CDR3 size: 13 residues. The CDR3 DNA is TGTGCCAGCAGATCCACAGGGGGCTATGGCTACACCTTC. As protein: CASRSTGGYGYTF.

The rearrangement joins TRBV6-2 or TRBV6-3 to TRBJ2-1; 7 nucleotides align to TRBD2. Per germline, CDR1 MNHEY and CDR2 SVGEGT. Trimming at V came to 7 bases and at J to 7 bases, leaving 13 bases not matched to a gene. The CDR3 contains 15 residues. The DNA for the CDR3 is TGTGCCAGCAAGTTTGGTGGCGGGAGTGTTAATGAGCAGTTCTTC. Translating it yields CASKFGGGSVNEQFF.

This clonotype was recorded a few times. This chain uses TRBV12-3 or TRBV12-4 with TRBJ2-5, with no clear D. This CDR3 is 14 amino acids long. Trimming stripped 7 bases from V and 2 bases from J, with 14 bases between. The CDR3 sequence is CASTRVWGQETQYF. The CDR3 DNA reads TGTGCCAGCACCAGAGTGTGGGGTCAAGAGACCCAGTACTTC.

The table lists this clonotype with many counts. The chain recombines TRBV10-3 with TRBJ2-2; D perhaps matches TRBD2 (6 bases). V was clipped by 11 bases and J by 1 base, with 11 bases between them. The length of the CDR3 is 13 residues. Germline V gene data show CDR1 as ENHRY and CDR2 as SYGVKD. CDR3: CAYRDWNTGELFF. For the CDR3, the DNA is TGTGCCTACCGGGACTGGAACACCGGGGAGCTGTTTTTT.

The V and J genes are TRBV3-1 and TRBJ2-6, with D unclear. The germline V and J ends were trimmed by 5 bases and 4 bases, with 6 bases remaining between them. CDR3 length: 13 amino acids. Germline V gene data show CDR1 as LGHDT and CDR2 as YNNKEL (reference sequence). CDR3 nucleotide sequence: TGTGCCAGCAGCTGGCGGGGGGCCAACGTCCTGACTTTC. This sequence encodes CASSWRGANVLTF.

This clonotype was picked up a small number of times. The genes are TRBV6-2 or TRBV6-3 and TRBJ2-7; possibly TRBD1 for D (6 bases). V was pared by 6 bases and J by 8 bases, with 20 bases between. The germline V gene encodes CDR1 MNHEY and CDR2 SVGEGT. The CDR3 is 14 residues long. CDR3 nucleotide sequence: TGTGCCAGCAGATTCCGGGACACCCGGTGGCAGCAGTACTTC. Residues: CASRFRDTRWQQYF.

The sample holds a few counts of this clonotype. This chain joins TRBV7-9 and TRBJ2-3, with TRBD2 identical over 9 bases. Looked up from germline, CDR1 is SEHNR and CDR2 is FQNEAQ (reference sequence). This CDR3 has 15 amino acids. J gave up 8 bases and V 1 base, and 7 bases lay outside the gene matches. CDR3 amino acids: CASSLVVGTSTTQYF. The CDR3, as DNA: TGTGCCAGCAGCTTAGTAGTGGGGACTAGCACTACGCAGTATTTT.

There are a few counts of this clonotype. The chain has TRBV12-3 or TRBV12-4 and TRBJ1-2; no definite D call. V was clipped by 7 bases and J by 4 bases, with 13 bases between them. The CDR3 contains 13 residues. The CDR3 DNA sequence: TGTGCCAGCACCGTGTCCAGGTTCTATGGCTACACCTTC. It encodes CASTVSRFYGYTF.

This chain uses TRBV20-1 with TRBJ2-7; D gene uncertain. With 3 bases removed from V and 6 bases from J, the gap between germline ends came to 9 bases. Germline V gene lookup returns CDR1 DFQATT and CDR2 SNEGSKA (reference sequence). CDR3 length equals 11 residues. The CDR3 region has the DNA TGCAGTGCTAGTGGTGGTATCGAGCAGTACTTC. Translating it yields CSASGGIEQYF.

This clonotype has a handful of counts. The J gene is TRBJ1-5, the V gene TRBV20-1; 7 positions agree with TRBD1. This CDR3 contains 15 residues. The V gene's germline CDR1 is DFQATT and CDR2 SNEGSKA (reference sequence). With 4 bases clipped from V and 0 bases from J, the junction kept 6 bases outside the gene matches. This CDR3 reads CSATDRTYSNQPQHF. The CDR3 DNA follows: TGCAGTGCTACGGACAGGACTTATAGCAATCAGCCCCAGCATTTT.

This clonotype was detected many times. The chain uses TRBV2 and TRBJ2-1, with TRBD2 as a possible D gene (6 bases). V was trimmed by 7 bases and J by 5 bases, leaving 15 bases between them. The germline V gene encodes CDR1 SNHLY and CDR2 FYNNEI. This CDR3 comprises 14 residues. CDR3 in amino acids: CASMEGAWDNEQFF. CDR3 DNA: TGTGCCAGCATGGAGGGAGCTTGGGACAATGAGCAGTTCTTC.

This clonotype has only a few counts. The V and J genes are TRBV20-1 and TRBJ2-3; 15 positions agree with TRBD2. V was clipped by 6 bases and J by 2 bases; unmatched bases: 12. The germline gives CDR1 DFQATT, CDR2 SNEGSKA (reference sequence). The CDR3 length is 18 residues. CDR3 nucleotide sequence: TGCAGTGCGACTCCGGGACTAGCGGGGGGCCCAGTCACAGATACGCAGTATTTT. Translating it yields CSATPGLAGGPVTDTQYF.

The sample holds a few counts of this clonotype. The CDR3 here is CSVRTASTSEYF. The CDR3 DNA reads TGCAGCGTCAGGACAGCTTCCACCAGCGAGTACTTC. This sequence joins TRBV29-1 and TRBJ2-7, with D possibly TRBD1 on 6 matching bases. The V and J ends lost 6 bases and 11 bases respectively, with 20 bases between them. The germline gives CDR1 SQVTM, CDR2 ANQGSEA. CDR3 size: 12 residues.

This clonotype was counted a few times. The rearrangement links TRBV5-1 to TRBJ2-1; TRBD2 agrees at 11 bases. Trimming took 0 bases from V and 0 from J; bases not matched to a gene: 2. The germline CDR1 and CDR2 sequences are SGHRS and YFSETQ. CDR3 length equals 17 residues. The CDR3 DNA is TGCGCCAGCAGCTTGGGCCTAGCGGGGGGCTCCTACAATGAGCAGTTCTTC. Residues: CASSLGLAGGSYNEQFF.

In this sample, this clonotype turned up many times. The chain links TRBV5-6 to TRBJ2-7; D might be TRBD2 (6 bases). Trimming stripped 5 bases from V and 0 bases from J, with 9 bases between. The length of the CDR3 is 13 residues. The germline CDR1 and CDR2 sequences are SGHDT and YYEEEE. The CDR3 region has the DNA TGTGCCAGCAGTCGGGGGAGCTCCTACGAGCAGTACTTC. Encoded protein: CASSRGSSYEQYF.

The V and J genes are TRBV3-1 and TRBJ2-7; no definite D call. Trimming removed 0 bases at V and 7 bases at J, with 10 bases between. Looked up from germline, CDR1 is LGHDT and CDR2 is YNNKEL (reference sequence). This CDR3 spans 13 amino acids. DNA for the CDR3: TGTGCCAGCAGCCAAGACCTGAGCCGGGAGCAGTACTTC. This gives the protein CASSQDLSREQYF.